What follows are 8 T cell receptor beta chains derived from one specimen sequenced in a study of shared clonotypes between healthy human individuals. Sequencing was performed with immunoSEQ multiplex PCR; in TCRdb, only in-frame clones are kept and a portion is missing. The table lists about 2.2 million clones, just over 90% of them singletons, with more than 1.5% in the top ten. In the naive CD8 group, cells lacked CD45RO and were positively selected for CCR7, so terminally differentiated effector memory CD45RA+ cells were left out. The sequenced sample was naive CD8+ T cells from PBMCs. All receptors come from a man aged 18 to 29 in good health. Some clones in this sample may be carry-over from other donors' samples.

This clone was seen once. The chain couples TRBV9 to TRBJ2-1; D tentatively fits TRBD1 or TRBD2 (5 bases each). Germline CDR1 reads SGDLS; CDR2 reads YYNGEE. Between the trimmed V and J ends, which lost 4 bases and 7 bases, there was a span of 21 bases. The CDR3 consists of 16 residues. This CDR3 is CASSLSGTIFDNEQFF. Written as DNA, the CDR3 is TGTGCCAGCAGCCTATCGGGGACCATCTTTGATAATGAGCAGTTCTTC. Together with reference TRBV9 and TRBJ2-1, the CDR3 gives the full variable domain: DSGVTQTPKHLITATGQRVTLRCSPRSGDLSVYWYQQSLDQGLQFLIQYYNGEERAKGNILERFSAQQFPDLHSELNLSSLELGDSALYFCASSLSGTIFDNEQFFGPGTRLTVL.

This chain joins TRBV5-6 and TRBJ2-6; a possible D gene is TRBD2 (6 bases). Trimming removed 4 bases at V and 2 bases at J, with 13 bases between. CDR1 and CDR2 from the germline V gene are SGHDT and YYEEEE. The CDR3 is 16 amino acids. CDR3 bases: TGTGCCAGCAGCCATGACGCGGGGACTGGGGCCAACGTCCTGACTTTC. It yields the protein CASSHDAGTGANVLTF. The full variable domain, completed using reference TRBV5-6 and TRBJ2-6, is DAGVTQSPTHLIKTRGQQVTLRCSPKSGHDTVSWYQQALGQGPQFIFQYYEEEERQRGNFPDRFSGHQFPNYSSELNVNALLLGDSALYLCASSHDAGTGANVLTFGAGSRLTVL.

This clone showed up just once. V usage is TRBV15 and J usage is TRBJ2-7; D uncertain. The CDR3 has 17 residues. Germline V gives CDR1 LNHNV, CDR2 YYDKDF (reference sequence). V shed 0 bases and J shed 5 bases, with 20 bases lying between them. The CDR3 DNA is TGTGCCACCAGCAGAGATCGGAGATCGTCCCGTCGTGACGAGCAGTACTTC. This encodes CATSRDRRSSRRDEQYF.

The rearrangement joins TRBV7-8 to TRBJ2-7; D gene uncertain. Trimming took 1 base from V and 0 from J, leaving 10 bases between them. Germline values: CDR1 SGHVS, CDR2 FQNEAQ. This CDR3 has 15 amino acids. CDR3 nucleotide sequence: TGTGCCAGCAGCTTAGAAGGCAGGAGCTCCTACGAGCAGTACTTC. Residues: CASSLEGRSSYEQYF.

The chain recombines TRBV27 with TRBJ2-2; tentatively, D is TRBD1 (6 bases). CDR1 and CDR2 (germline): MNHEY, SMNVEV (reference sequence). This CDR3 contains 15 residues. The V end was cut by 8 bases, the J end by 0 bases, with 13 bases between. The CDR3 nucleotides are TGTGCCAGCGCCTTCCGGACAGCGAACACCGGGGAGCTGTTTTTT. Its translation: CASAFRTANTGELFF.

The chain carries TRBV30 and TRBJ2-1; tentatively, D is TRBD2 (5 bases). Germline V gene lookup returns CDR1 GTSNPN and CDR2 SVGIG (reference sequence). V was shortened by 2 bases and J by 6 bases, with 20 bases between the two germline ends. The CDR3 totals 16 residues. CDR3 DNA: TGTGCCTGGAGTCCGTGGCTAAAGAGGGTTGGCAATGAGCAGTTCTTC. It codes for CAWSPWLKRVGNEQFF.

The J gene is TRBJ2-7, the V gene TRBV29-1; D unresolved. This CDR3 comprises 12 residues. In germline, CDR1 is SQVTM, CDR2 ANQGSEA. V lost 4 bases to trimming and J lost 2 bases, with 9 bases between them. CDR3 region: CSVVGRTYEQYF. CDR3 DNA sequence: TGCAGCGTTGTAGGTCGCACCTACGAGCAGTACTTC.

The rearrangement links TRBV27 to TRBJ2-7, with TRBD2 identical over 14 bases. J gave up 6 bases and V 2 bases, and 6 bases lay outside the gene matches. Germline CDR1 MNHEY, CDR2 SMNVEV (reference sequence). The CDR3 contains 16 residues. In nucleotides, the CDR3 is TGTGCCAGCAGTTTAGGGACTAGCGGGAGAAGTCGCGAGCAGTACTTC. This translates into CASSLGTSGRSREQYF.